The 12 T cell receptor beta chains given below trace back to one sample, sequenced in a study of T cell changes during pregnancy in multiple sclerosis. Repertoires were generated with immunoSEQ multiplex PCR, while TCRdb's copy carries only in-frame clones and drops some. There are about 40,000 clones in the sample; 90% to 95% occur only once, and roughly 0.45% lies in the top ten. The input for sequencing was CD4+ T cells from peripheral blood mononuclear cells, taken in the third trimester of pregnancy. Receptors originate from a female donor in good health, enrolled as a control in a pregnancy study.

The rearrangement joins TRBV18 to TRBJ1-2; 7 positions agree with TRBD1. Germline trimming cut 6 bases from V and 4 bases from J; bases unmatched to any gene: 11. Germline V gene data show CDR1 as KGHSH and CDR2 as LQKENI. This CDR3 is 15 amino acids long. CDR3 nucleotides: TGTGCCAGCTCGCTTGACAGGGCGTCAACCTATGGCTACACCTTC. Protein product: CASSLDRASTYGYTF. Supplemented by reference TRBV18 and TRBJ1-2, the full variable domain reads NAGVMQNPRHLVRRRGQEARLRCSPMKGHSHVYWYRQLPEEGLKFMVYLQKENIIDESGMPKERFSAEFPKEGPSILRIQQVVRGDSAAYFCASSLDRASTYGYTFGSGTRLTVV.

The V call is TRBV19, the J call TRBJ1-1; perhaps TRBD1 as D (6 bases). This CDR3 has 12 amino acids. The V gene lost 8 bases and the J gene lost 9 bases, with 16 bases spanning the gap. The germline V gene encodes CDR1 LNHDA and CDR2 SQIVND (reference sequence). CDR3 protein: CASGAYTGKAFF. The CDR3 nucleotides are TGTGCCAGTGGGGCCTATACAGGGAAAGCTTTCTTT.

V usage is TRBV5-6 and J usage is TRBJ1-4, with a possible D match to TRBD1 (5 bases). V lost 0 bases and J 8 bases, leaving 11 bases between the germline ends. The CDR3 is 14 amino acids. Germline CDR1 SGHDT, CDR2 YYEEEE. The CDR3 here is CASSLDGAGEKLFF. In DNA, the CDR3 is TGTGCCAGCAGCTTGGATGGGGCAGGGGAAAAACTGTTTTTT. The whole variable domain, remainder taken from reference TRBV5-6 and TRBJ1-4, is DAGVTQSPTHLIKTRGQQVTLRCSPKSGHDTVSWYQQALGQGPQFIFQYYEEEERQRGNFPDRFSGHQFPNYSSELNVNALLLGDSALYLCASSLDGAGEKLFFGSGTQLSVL.

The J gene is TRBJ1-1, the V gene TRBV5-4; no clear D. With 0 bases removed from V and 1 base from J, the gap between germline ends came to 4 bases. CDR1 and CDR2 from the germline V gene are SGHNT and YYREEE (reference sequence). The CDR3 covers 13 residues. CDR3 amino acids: CASSLDKNTEAFF. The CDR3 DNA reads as TGTGCCAGCAGCTTGGATAAGAACACTGAAGCTTTCTTT.

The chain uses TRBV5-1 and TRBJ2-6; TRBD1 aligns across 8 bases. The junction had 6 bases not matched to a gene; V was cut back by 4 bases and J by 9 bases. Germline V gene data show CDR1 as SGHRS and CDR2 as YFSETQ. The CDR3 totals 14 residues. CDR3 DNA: TGCGCCAGCAGCCAAGGACAGGGAGGCAACGTCCTGACTTTC. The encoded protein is CASSQGQGGNVLTF.

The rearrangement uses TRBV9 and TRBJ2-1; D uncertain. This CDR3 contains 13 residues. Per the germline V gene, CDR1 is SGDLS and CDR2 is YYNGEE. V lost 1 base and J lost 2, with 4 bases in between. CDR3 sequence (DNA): TGTGCCAGCAGCGTATCCACCTACAATGAGCAGTTCTTC. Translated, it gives CASSVSTYNEQFF.

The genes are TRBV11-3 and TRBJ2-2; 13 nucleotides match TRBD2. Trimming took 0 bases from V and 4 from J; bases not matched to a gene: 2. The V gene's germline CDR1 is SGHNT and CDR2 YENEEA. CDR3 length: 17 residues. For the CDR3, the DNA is TGTGCCAGCAGCTTAGATGGGACTAGCGGGGTCACCGGGGAGCTGTTTTTT. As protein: CASSLDGTSGVTGELFF. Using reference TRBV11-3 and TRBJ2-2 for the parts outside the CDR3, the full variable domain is EAGVVQSPRYKIIEKKQPVAFWCNPISGHNTLYWYLQNLGQGPELLIRYENEEAVDDSQLPKDRFSAERLKGVDSTLKIQPAELGDSAVYLCASSLDGTSGVTGELFFGEGSRLTVL.

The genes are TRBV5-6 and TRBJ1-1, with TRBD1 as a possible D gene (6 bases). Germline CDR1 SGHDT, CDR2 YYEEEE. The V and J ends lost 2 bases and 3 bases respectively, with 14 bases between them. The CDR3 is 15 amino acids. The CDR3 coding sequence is TGTGCCAGCAGCTTTTATGGGGGCGCGGACACTGAAGCTTTCTTT. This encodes CASSFYGGADTEAFF.

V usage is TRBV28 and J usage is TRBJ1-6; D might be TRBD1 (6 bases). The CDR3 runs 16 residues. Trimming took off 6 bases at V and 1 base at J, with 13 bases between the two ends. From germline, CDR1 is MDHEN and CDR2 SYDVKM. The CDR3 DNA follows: TGTGCCAGCAGAAATACAGGGCGGTCCTATAATTCACCCCTCCACTTT. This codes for CASRNTGRSYNSPLHF. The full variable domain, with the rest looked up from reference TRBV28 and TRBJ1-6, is DVKVTQSSRYLVKRTGEKVFLECVQDMDHENMFWYRQDPGLGLRLIYFSYDVKMKEKGDIPEGYSVSREKKERFSLILESASTNQTSMYLCASRNTGRSYNSPLHFGNGTRLTVT.

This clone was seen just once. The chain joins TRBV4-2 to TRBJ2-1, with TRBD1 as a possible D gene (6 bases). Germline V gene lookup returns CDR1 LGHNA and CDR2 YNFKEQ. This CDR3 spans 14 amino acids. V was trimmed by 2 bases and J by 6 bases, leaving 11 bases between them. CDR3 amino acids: CASSQTGQSNEQFF. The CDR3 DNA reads TGTGCCAGCAGCCAAACTGGACAGAGCAATGAGCAGTTCTTC.

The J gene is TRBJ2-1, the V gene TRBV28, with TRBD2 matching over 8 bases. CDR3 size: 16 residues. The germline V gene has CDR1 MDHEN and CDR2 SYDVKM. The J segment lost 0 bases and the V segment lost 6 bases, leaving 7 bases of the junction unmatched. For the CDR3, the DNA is TGTGCCAGCAGCTTTAGCGGGACTACCTCCTACAATGAGCAGTTCTTC. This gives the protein CASSFSGTTSYNEQFF.

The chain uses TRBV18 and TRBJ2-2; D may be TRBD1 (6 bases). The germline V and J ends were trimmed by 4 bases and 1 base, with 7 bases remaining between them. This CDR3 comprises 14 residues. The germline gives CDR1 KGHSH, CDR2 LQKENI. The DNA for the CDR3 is TGTGCCAGCTCACAACAGGGGAACACCGGGGAGCTGTTTTTT. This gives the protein CASSQQGNTGELFF.